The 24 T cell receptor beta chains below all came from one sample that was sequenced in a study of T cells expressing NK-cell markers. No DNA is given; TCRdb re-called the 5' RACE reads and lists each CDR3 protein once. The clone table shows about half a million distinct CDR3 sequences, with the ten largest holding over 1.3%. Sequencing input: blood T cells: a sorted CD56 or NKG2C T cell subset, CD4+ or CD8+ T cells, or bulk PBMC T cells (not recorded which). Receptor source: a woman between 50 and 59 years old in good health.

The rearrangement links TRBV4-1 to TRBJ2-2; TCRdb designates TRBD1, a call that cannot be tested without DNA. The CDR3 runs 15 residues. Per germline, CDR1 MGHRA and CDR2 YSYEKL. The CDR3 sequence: CASSQDRPGGGELFF.

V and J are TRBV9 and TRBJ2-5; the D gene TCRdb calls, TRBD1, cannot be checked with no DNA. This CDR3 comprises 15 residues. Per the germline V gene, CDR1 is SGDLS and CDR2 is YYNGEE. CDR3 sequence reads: CASSVGTGGQETQYF.

The CDR3 loop reads CSVGVPGGLTDTQYF. The rearrangement joins TRBV29-1 to TRBJ2-3; with no DNA, the TCRdb D assignment of TRBD1 cannot be verified. CDR1 SQVTM and CDR2 ANQGSEA come from the germline V gene. This CDR3 spans 15 amino acids.

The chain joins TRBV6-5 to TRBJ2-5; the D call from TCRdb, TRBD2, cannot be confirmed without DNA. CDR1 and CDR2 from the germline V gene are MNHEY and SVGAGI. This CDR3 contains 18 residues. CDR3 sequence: CASSGLIGLAGSQETQYF.

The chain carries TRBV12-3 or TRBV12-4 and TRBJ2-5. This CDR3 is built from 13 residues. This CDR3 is CASRLAGAETQYF.

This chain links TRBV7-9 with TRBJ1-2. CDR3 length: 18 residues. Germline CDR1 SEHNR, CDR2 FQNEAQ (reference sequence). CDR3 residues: CASSFITTARTSNYGYTF.

Here the CDR3 reads CASSLGRTGSGYTF. This chain joins TRBV5-6 and TRBJ1-2; TCRdb's D call of TRBD1 is untestable without DNA. The CDR3 totals 14 residues. Germline-derived CDR1 and CDR2 are SGHDT and YYEEEE.

The chain's CDR3 is CASSHGGSAIKQFF. The chain carries TRBV3-1 and TRBJ2-1; no DNA is available, so the TRBD1 call from TCRdb remains unchecked. The CDR3 loop spans 14 amino acids. Germline CDR1 and CDR2: LGHDT and YNNKEL (reference sequence).

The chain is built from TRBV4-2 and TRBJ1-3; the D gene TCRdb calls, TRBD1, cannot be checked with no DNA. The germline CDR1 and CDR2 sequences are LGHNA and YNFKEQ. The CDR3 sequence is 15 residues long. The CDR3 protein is CASSGGGLTGNTIYF.

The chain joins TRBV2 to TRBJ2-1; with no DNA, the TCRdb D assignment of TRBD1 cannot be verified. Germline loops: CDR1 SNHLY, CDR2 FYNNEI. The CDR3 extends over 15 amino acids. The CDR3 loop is CASSEARGGGSEQFF.

The CDR3 region is CASSFTGLGELFF. The chain employs TRBV6-1 and TRBJ2-2; absent DNA, TCRdb's TRBD1 call cannot be checked. Germline CDR1 and CDR2: MNHNS and SASEGT. CDR3 length: 13 residues.

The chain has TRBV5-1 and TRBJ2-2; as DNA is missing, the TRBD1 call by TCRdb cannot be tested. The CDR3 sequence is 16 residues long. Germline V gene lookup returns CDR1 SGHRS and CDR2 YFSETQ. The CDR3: CASSLEGGVNTGELFF.

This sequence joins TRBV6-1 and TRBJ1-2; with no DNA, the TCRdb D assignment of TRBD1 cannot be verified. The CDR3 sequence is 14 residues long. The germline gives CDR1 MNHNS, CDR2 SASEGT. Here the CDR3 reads CASRLTGGGNGYTF.

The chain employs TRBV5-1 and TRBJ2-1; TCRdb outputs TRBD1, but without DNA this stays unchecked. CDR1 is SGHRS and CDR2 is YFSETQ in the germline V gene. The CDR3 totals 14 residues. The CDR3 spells CASSSGQGVSEQFF.

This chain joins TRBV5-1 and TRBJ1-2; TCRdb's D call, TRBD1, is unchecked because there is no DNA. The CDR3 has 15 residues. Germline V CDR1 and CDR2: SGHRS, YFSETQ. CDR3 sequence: CASSLPRDSFYGYTF.

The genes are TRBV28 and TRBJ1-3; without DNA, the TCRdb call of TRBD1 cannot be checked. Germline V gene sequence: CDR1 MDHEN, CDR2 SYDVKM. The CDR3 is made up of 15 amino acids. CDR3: CASTLEGGAGNTIYF.

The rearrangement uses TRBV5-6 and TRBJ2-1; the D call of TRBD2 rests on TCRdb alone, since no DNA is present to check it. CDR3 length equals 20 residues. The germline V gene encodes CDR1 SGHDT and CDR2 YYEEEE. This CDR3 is CASSLRLAGAQGRGYNEQFF.

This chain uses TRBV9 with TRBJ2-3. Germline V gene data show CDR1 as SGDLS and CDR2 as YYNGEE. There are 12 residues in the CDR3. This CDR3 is CASSVYHDTQYF.

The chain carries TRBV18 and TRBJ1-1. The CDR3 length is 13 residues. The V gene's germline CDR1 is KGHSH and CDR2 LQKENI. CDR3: CASSPGWEVRAFF.

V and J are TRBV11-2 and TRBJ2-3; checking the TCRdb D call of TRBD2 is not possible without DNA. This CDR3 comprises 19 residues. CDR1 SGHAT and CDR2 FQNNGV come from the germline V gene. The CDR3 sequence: CASSLVRGLAARDTDTQYF. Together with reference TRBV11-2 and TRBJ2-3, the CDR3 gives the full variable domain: EAGVAQSPRYKIIEKRQSVAFWCNPISGHATLYWYQQILGQGPKLLIQFQNNGVVDDSQLPKDRFSAERLKGVDSTLKIQPAKLEDSAVYLCASSLVRGLAARDTDTQYFGPGTRLTVL.

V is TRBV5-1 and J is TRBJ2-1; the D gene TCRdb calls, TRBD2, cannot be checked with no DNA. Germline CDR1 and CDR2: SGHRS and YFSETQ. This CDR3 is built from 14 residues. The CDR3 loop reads CASSWGGAGSEQFF.

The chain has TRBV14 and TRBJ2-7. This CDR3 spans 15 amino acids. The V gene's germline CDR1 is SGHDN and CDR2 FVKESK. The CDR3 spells CASSHLTGASYEQYF.

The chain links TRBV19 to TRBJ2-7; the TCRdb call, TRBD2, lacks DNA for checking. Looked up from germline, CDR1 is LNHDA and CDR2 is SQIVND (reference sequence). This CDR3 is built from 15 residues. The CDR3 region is CASSYGTFRNYEQYF.

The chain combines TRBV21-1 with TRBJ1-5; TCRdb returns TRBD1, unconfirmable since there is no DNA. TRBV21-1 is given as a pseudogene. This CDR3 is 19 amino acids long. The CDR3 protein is CASSELSLFRSGVDQPQHF.